The 30 T cell receptor beta chains given below trace back to one sample, sequenced in a study of T cell repertoires in cytomegalovirus infection. No antigen has been assigned to these receptors. Using its own MiXCR run on the reads, TCRdb lists one record per CDR3 protein. Here the sample spans 70,000 to 85,000 distinct CDR3 sequences, 40% being singletons. This sample comprised CD8+ T cells from cultured PBMCs, obtained from culture after CMV antigen stimulation. Every receptor here comes from a human donor in good health (CMV status not recorded). Some clones in this sample may be carry-over from other donors' samples.

A single count supports this clonotype. The rearrangement joins TRBV19 to TRBJ2-5; no reliable D call. This CDR3 comprises 14 residues. Deletions cut 3 bases from V and 0 bases from J, with 8 bases between. Germline CDR1 and CDR2: LNHDA and SQIVND (reference sequence). In DNA, the CDR3 is TGTGCCAGTAGTATGAGGAAGTACCAAGAGACCCAGTACTTC. The encoded protein is CASSMRKYQETQYF. The entire variable domain, with the rest obtained from reference TRBV19 and TRBJ2-5, is as follows: DGGITQSPKYLFRKEGQNVTLSCEQNLNHDAMYWYRQDPGQGLRLIYYSQIVNDFQKGDIAEGYSVSREKKESFPLTVTSAQKNPTAFYLCASSMRKYQETQYFGPGTRLLVL.

This clonotype has at least ten counts. J is TRBJ1-4 and V is TRBV15; 9 nucleotides match TRBD1. The CDR3 contains 16 residues. After removal of 0 bases from V and 5 bases from J, the junction contained 4 bases not matched to a gene. CDR1 LNHNV and CDR2 YYDKDF come from the germline V gene (reference sequence). Here the CDR3 reads CATSRDSTGGNEKLFF. The CDR3 bases are TGTGCCACCAGCAGAGATTCGACAGGGGGGAATGAAAAACTGTTTTTT.

The chain links TRBV20-1 to TRBJ2-7; 10 bases fit TRBD2. With V trimmed by 5 bases and J by 3 bases, 10 bases remained unmatched. The CDR3 covers 15 residues. Looked up from germline, CDR1 is DFQATT and CDR2 is SNEGSKA (reference sequence). CDR3 region: CSAEGASGGRYEQYF. The CDR3 coding sequence is TGCAGTGCTGAGGGAGCTAGCGGGGGCCGCTACGAGCAGTACTTC.

The rearrangement links TRBV12-3 or TRBV12-4 to TRBJ2-2; TRBD2 matches 9 bases. Losses at the gene ends were 0 bases for V and 0 bases for J; bases not matched to a gene: 8. The CDR3 totals 19 residues. In DNA form, the CDR3 reads TGTGCCAGCAGTTTAGCGCTGCGGGGGGGGCTCGCGAACACCGGGGAGCTGTTTTTT. Its protein product is CASSLALRGGLANTGELFF.

This clonotype occurred a few times. J is TRBJ1-2 and V is TRBV5-4; D unresolved. This CDR3 is 19 amino acids long. Trimming took 4 bases from V and 1 from J, leaving 26 bases between them. CDR1 is SGHNT, CDR2 YYREEE, per germline (reference sequence). The DNA of the CDR3 is TGTGCCAGCAGCGGAGGGTGGCAGGTTTATCACTCCTATAACTATGGCTACACCTTC. Amino acid sequence: CASSGGWQVYHSYNYGYTF.

The chain combines TRBV19 with TRBJ1-5; TRBD1 matches 9 bases. Germline V gene lookup returns CDR1 LNHDA and CDR2 SQIVND (reference sequence). The CDR3 totals 14 residues. The V segment lost 5 bases and the J segment 6 bases; nucleotides outside the gene matches: 5. The CDR3 reads CASSSGQGLQPQHF. The DNA of the CDR3 is TGTGCCAGTAGTTCAGGACAGGGGCTTCAGCCCCAGCATTTT.

Comment on this clonotype: One base away lies a much larger clone, so this may be a sequencing read error. This chain links TRBV7-6 with TRBJ1-5; 7 positions agree with TRBD1. This CDR3 is built from 18 residues. The germline V gene has CDR1 SGHVS and CDR2 FNYEAQ. In nucleotides, the CDR3 is TGTGCCAGCAGCTGGGAACAGGGGACGACTTATAGCAATCAGCCCCTGCATTTT. Translated, it gives CASSWEQGTTYSNQPLHF.

This clonotype was observed at least ten times. The V and J genes are TRBV4-2 and TRBJ1-5, with TRBD1 matching over 12 bases. CDR1 is LGHNA, CDR2 YNFKEQ, per germline. This CDR3 has 16 residues. Trimming removed 0 bases from V and 7 bases from J; junction bases left unmatched: 4. The CDR3 DNA sequence: TGTGCCAGCAGCCAAGAAGGGGACAGGGGGCAACAGCCCCAGCATTTT. Translated, it gives CASSQEGDRGQQPQHF.

This clonotype appeared many times. V and J are TRBV7-8 and TRBJ2-3; D remains unclear. V gave up 2 bases and J gave up 0 bases, with 6 bases separating them. CDR3 size: 14 residues. Germline lookup yields CDR1 SGHVS and CDR2 FQNEAQ. Here the CDR3 reads CASSLIYSTDTQYF. The CDR3 DNA reads TGTGCCAGCAGCTTAATATACAGCACAGATACGCAGTATTTT.

This clonotype was picked up a small number of times. The CDR3 sequence: CASSTGQGMEAFF. For the CDR3, the DNA is TGTGCCAGCAGTACGGGACAGGGCATGGAAGCTTTCTTT. The chain couples TRBV27 to TRBJ1-1; TRBD1 matches 9 bases. J lost 8 bases, V lost 5 bases, and 6 bases had no gene match. CDR1 MNHEY and CDR2 SMNVEV come from the germline V gene (reference sequence). The CDR3 length is 13 residues.

This clonotype was found a few times. The V call is TRBV4-1, the J call TRBJ1-1, with D possibly matching TRBD1 (5 bases). The V and J ends lost 3 bases and 4 bases respectively, with 15 bases between them. CDR1 and CDR2 (germline): MGHRA, YSYEKL. The CDR3 is made up of 15 amino acids. The CDR3: CASSHRTTGFTEAFF. The CDR3 DNA sequence: TGCGCCAGCAGCCATCGAACTACAGGTTTCACTGAAGCTTTCTTT.

This clonotype was observed a single time. This sequence joins TRBV19 and TRBJ2-3, with D maybe TRBD2 (5 bases). V lost 7 bases to trimming and J lost 1 base, with 15 bases between them. This CDR3 has 15 residues. Germline CDR1 and CDR2: LNHDA and SQIVND (reference sequence). CDR3 sequence: CASNSDFYGTDTQYF. The CDR3 DNA is TGTGCCAGTAACTCGGACTTTTACGGCACAGATACGCAGTATTTT.

This clonotype was picked up a small number of times. In nucleotides, the CDR3 is TGTGCCACCGAAAACAGTGACTCCTACAATGAGCAGTTCTTC. Translation: CATENSDSYNEQFF. The chain is built from TRBV2 and TRBJ2-1; the D is unclear. The germline V gene has CDR1 SNHLY and CDR2 FYNNEI. Trimming removed 10 bases from V and 0 bases from J, with 13 bases in between. The CDR3 spans 14 residues.

In this sample, this clonotype turned up many times. V and J are TRBV5-4 and TRBJ2-5, with D possibly being TRBD2 (6 bases). V was shortened by 3 bases and J by 0 bases, with 12 bases between the two germline ends. The CDR3 totals 15 residues. Germline loops: CDR1 SGHNT, CDR2 YYREEE (reference sequence). DNA for the CDR3: TGTGCCAGCAGCTCCCTTAGCGGTTACCAAGAGACCCAGTACTTC. It specifies CASSSLSGYQETQYF.

This clonotype turned up a few times. This chain uses TRBV12-3 or TRBV12-4 with TRBJ1-2, with unresolved D. The CDR3 covers 12 residues. Deletions cut 5 bases from V and 6 bases from J, with 10 bases between. The CDR3 region has the DNA TGTGCCAGCAGTCCGGGTGATGATGGCTACACCTTC. This sequence encodes CASSPGDDGYTF.

This chain links TRBV29-1 with TRBJ1-1, with D possibly TRBD1 on 5 matching bases. Deletions cut 7 bases from V and 7 bases from J, with 13 bases between. This CDR3 spans 11 amino acids. In germline, CDR1 is SQVTM, CDR2 ANQGSEA. CDR3 coding DNA: TGCAGCGCGGAAGGGACGAGTGAAGCTTTCTTT. As protein: CSAEGTSEAFF.

V is TRBV10-3 and J is TRBJ2-1, with D maybe TRBD1 (6 bases). The V gene's germline CDR1 is ENHRY and CDR2 SYGVKD. The CDR3 has 14 residues. With 0 bases removed from V and 15 bases from J, the gap between germline ends came to 18 bases. The CDR3 DNA sequence: TGTGCCATCAGTGAGTCACCAGGGGTGGTGGACTGGTTCTTC. Its translation is CAISESPGVVDWFF.

The chain has TRBV28 and TRBJ2-1, with 9 bases matching TRBD1. Germline trimming cut 9 bases from V and 4 bases from J; bases unmatched to any gene: 7. This CDR3 comprises 14 residues. The germline V gene encodes CDR1 MDHEN and CDR2 SYDVKM. The CDR3 coding sequence is TGTGCCAGTAGGGACAGGGTGAGATACAATGAGCAGTTCTTC. Its protein product is CASRDRVRYNEQFF.

This clonotype was recorded only once. The CDR3, as DNA: TGCGCCAGCAGCCGGGGACAGTCCGAATACCAAACCGGGGAGCTGTTTTTT. It yields the protein CASSRGQSEYQTGELFF. The V call is TRBV4-1, the J call TRBJ2-2, with 7 bases aligning to TRBD1. Germline V gene sequence: CDR1 MGHRA, CDR2 YSYEKL. The CDR3 spans 17 residues. Trimming at V came to 4 bases and at J to 5 bases, leaving 13 bases not matched to a gene.

The CDR3 is CASSYTQTENTEAFF. The CDR3 coding sequence is TGTGCCAGCAGTTACACCCAGACAGAGAACACTGAAGCTTTCTTT. This chain joins TRBV6-2 or TRBV6-3 and TRBJ1-1; D possibly corresponds to TRBD1 (5 bases). V lost 2 bases and J 1 base, leaving 11 bases between the germline ends. The CDR3 spans 15 residues. Germline V gene lookup returns CDR1 MNHEY and CDR2 SVGEGT.

The chain uses TRBV4-2 and TRBJ1-2; 8 bases are shared with TRBD1. Germline CDR1 reads LGHNA; CDR2 reads YNFKEQ. With V trimmed by 1 base and J by 6 bases, 4 bases remained unmatched. The CDR3 contains 14 residues. CDR3 DNA: TGTGCCAGCAGCCAAGGCGGACAGGGAGATGGCTACACCTTC. Residues: CASSQGGQGDGYTF.

The chain couples TRBV19 to TRBJ1-2; possibly TRBD1 for D (5 bases). The CDR3 extends over 15 amino acids. Trimming took 8 bases from V and 0 from J, leaving 16 bases between them. Germline assignment: CDR1 LNHDA and CDR2 SQIVND (reference sequence). The CDR3 sequence: CASAPFTGTNYGYTF. In DNA, the CDR3 is TGTGCCAGTGCCCCCTTTACAGGAACTAACTATGGCTACACCTTC. The variable domain in full, with the rest retrieved from reference TRBV19 and TRBJ1-2, is DGGITQSPKYLFRKEGQNVTLSCEQNLNHDAMYWYRQDPGQGLRLIYYSQIVNDFQKGDIAEGYSVSREKKESFPLTVTSAQKNPTAFYLCASAPFTGTNYGYTFGSGTRLTVV.

The sample holds a few counts of this clonotype. The V call is TRBV11-2, the J call TRBJ2-7; maybe TRBD2 (5 bases). CDR3 length equals 14 residues. From germline, CDR1 is SGHAT and CDR2 FQNNGV. Deletions cut 0 bases from V and 6 bases from J, with 12 bases between. The CDR3 bases are TGTGCCAGCAGCTTAGACCTAGCCCCCCGCGAGCAGTACTTC. It is translated as CASSLDLAPREQYF.

This clonotype occurred a few times. V usage is TRBV10-3 and J usage is TRBJ2-1, with 12 bases lining up with TRBD2. The CDR3 runs to 15 residues. Germline V gives CDR1 ENHRY, CDR2 SYGVKD. With V trimmed by 3 bases and J by 7 bases, 4 bases remained unmatched. CDR3 sequence: CAISDRTSGVNEQFF. CDR3 nucleotides: TGTGCCATCAGTGATAGGACTAGCGGGGTTAATGAGCAGTTCTTC.

This clonotype was detected ten times or more. The chain carries TRBV5-4 and TRBJ2-1, with D unresolved. V was shortened by 1 base and J by 5 bases, with 4 bases between the two germline ends. This CDR3 has 12 amino acids. Germline CDR1 reads SGHNT; CDR2 reads YYREEE (reference sequence). The CDR3 bases are TGTGCCAGCAGCTTGTTTGACAATGAGCAGTTCTTC. Protein sequence: CASSLFDNEQFF.

J is TRBJ1-2 and V is TRBV29-1; a possible D gene is TRBD1 (6 bases). Looked up from germline, CDR1 is SQVTM and CDR2 is ANQGSEA. Trimming took 4 bases from V and 7 from J, leaving 13 bases between them. The CDR3 extends over 12 amino acids. CDR3 loop: CSVVGGHLGYTF. CDR3 DNA: TGCAGCGTTGTGGGGGGACACCTTGGCTACACCTTC.

The CDR3 DNA is TGTGCCAGCAGCCCCCCTGTGTTGGGGGTCACTGAAGCTTTCTTT. Translating gives CASSPPVLGVTEAFF. J is TRBJ1-1 and V is TRBV7-9; TRBD1 might be the D (5 bases). V was trimmed by 5 bases and J by 4 bases, leaving 17 bases between them. The germline V gene has CDR1 SEHNR and CDR2 FQNEAQ (reference sequence). This CDR3 region has 15 residues. Full variable domain (remainder filled in from reference TRBV7-9 and TRBJ1-1): DTGVSQNPRHKITKRGQNVTFRCDPISEHNRLYWYRQTLGQGPEFLTYFQNEAQLEKSRLLSDRFSAERPKGSFSTLEIQRTEQGDSAMYLCASSPPVLGVTEAFFGQGTRLTVV.

This chain joins TRBV19 and TRBJ1-5; TRBD1 is a possible D gene (5 bases). The CDR3 extends over 13 amino acids. In germline, CDR1 is LNHDA, CDR2 SQIVND (reference sequence). The V and J ends lost 3 bases and 4 bases respectively, with 7 bases between them. CDR3 in amino acids: CASSMGPNQPQHF. The CDR3 DNA reads TGTGCCAGTAGTATGGGGCCAAATCAGCCCCAGCATTTT.

The chain links TRBV12-3 or TRBV12-4 to TRBJ2-1; a weak D match, TRBD1 (5 bases). The CDR3 runs 14 residues. V was shortened by 1 base and J by 4 bases, with 8 bases between the two germline ends. The CDR3 region is CASSLGGAYNEQFF. CDR3 nucleotides: TGTGCCAGCAGTTTAGGGGGCGCGTACAATGAGCAGTTCTTC.

V and J are TRBV12-5 and TRBJ2-1; D may be TRBD1 or TRBD2 (5 bases each). The length of the CDR3 is 13 residues. The V end was cut by 6 bases, the J end by 4 bases, with 10 bases between. CDR1 is LGHNT and CDR2 is FRNRAP in the germline V gene. CDR3 DNA sequence: TGTGCTAGTGGCCGGGGACCTTACAATGAGCAGTTCTTC. Translation: CASGRGPYNEQFF.